This TCR beta chain was sequenced in a study of blood T cells in healthy people across ages (dated by TCRdb to between 2014 and 2016). Looking at the study overall: In model experiments, template switching captured about one uniquely barcoded TCR beta cDNA molecule for every two T cells. Age-related changes in TCR beta repertoire diversity were measured in the study by deep sequencing normalized with unique cDNA molecular identifiers. Donors were grouped into four age groups: young (average roughly 17 years), middle-aged (roughly 37), aged (around 66) and long-lived (approximately 78). To avoid experimental bias, donors of different ages were randomly spread across the sequencing lanes. Using the same blood draw, the study looked at two additional independent replicas of 1 million unique cDNA reads for two donors, one aged 18 to 30 and the other aged 80 or older.

The donors were roughly 40 Caucasian individuals from Russia, aged roughly 6 to 100 years, who were systemically healthy. Each donor gave around 9.9 milliliters of peripheral blood, collected into EDTA-treated Vacutainer tubes. PBMCs were isolated by Ficoll-Paque density-gradient centrifugation, with at least 7 million obtained per sample. Trizol reagent was used to extract total RNA from PBMCs, with at least 5 micrograms per sample. Naive CD45RAhigh/CD27high T cell percentages were measured by flow cytometry on a PBMC aliquot from every donor. Libraries were prepared through 5' RACE. The sequencing machine was an Illumina HiSeq 2500. A second PCR of roughly 7 to 12 cycles was run with a J-beta primer mix and a sample-barcoded 5' primer. A template-switch 5' adaptor carrying 12 random nucleotides introduced a unique molecular identifier onto each TCR beta cDNA molecule. Each sample yielded at least 3 million CDR3-containing paired-end reads. The Mint cDNA synthesis kit, primed by a TRBC-specific oligonucleotide, was used to synthesize first-strand cDNA from all RNA. After uracil-DNA glycosylase treatment, a first 18-cycle PCR used universal primers M1SS and BC2_uni_R on all cDNA. As for how the authors treated the data: Each sample was normalized by randomly selecting 1 million high-quality reads, each carrying a distinct molecular identifier. Instead of being binned into consensus sequences, reads with shared molecular identifiers were discarded. MiTCR, with a Q25 quality threshold and the strictest error-elimination algorithm, was used for CDR3 identification, clonotype clustering and error correction. A nonparametric unseen species model using Euler transformation provided a lower-bound estimate of total TCR beta diversity. TCRdb ran its own pipeline on the public reads, namely fastp trimming at Q25 and MiXCR clone calling, and kept in-frame beta chains. A single entry per CDR3 protein holds the most common genes and DNA from its merged rows. The V and J calls follow TCRdb's processing rather than the paper's. The sample contains almost 800,000 distinct CDR3 sequences, 58% of them found a single time. In total, the top ten clones hold approximately 21% of the sample.

The CDR3, from cysteine to phenylalanine, totals 13 residues. The DNA shown is the 39-base CDR3, in frame from base 1. CDR1 ENHRY and CDR2 SYGVKD are derived from the germline V gene. Trimming removed 11 bases from V and 8 bases from J, leaving 21 bases between the germline ends. In regard to this clonotype: Its antigen is not yet known. Base qualities are not provided; no much larger clone lies one nucleotide away.

The study at large found these results: Estimates of total diversity based on one million sequenced T cells were regarded as lower bounds and as underestimates. Observed TCR beta diversity per million T cells fell roughly linearly with age, and a significant reduction was already apparent by age approximately 40. Compared with the aged group, the long-lived group had more naive CD4+ T cells, fewer expanded clones and increased TCR diversity, a pattern suggesting age selection. Conclusive comparison of naive and antigen-experienced compartments was prevented by the profiling of bulk unsorted PBMCs. There was a strong correlation between observed TCR beta diversity and the percentage of naive T cells measured by flow cytometry. Because donor CMV infection status was unknown, age-related changes in expanded clonotypes were potentially confounded.

The TCR was taken from a man in his thirties or forties in good health. The sequence links TRBV10-3 to TRBJ1-1; no confident D gene assignment can be made. Sequenced: blood. The DNA sequence is given as TGTGCCTCACAGTCCCCCGTGCTCGTAGAAGCTTTCTTT. This yields the protein CASQSPVLVEAFF.